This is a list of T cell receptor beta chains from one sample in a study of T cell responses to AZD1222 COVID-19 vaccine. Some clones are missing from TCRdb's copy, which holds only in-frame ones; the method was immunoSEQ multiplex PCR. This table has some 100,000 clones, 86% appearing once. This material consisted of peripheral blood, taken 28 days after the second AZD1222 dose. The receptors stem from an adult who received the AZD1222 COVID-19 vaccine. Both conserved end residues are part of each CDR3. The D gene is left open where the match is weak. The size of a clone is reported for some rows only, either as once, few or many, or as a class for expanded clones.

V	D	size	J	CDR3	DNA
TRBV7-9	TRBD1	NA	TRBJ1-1	CASSLVAGGNTEAFF	TGTGCCAGCAGCTTAGTTGCAGGGGGAAACACTGAAGCTTTCTTT
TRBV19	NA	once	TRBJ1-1	CASGNGHANTEAFF	TGTGCCAGCGGAAATGGACACGCGAACACTGAAGCTTTCTTT
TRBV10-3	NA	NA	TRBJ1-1	CAISRGEGIEAFF	TGTGCCATCAGCCGCGGGGAGGGTATTGAAGCTTTCTTT
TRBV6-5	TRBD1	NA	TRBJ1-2	CASSYSSGQGDGYTF	TGTGCCAGCAGTTACTCCTCGGGACAGGGTGATGGCTACACCTTC
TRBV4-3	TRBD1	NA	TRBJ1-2	CASSQASDRAEGYTF	TGCGCCAGCAGCCAAGCCTCCGACAGGGCGGAAGGCTACACCTTC
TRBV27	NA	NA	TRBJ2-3	CASGEQDRTDTQYF	TGTGCCAGCGGCGAGCAGGATCGCACAGATACGCAGTATTTT
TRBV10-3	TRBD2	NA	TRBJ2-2	CAISEGLATAGELFF	TGTGCCATCAGTGAGGGACTAGCGACCGCCGGGGAGCTGTTTTTT
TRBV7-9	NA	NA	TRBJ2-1	CASSPIARENEQFF	TGTGCCAGCAGCCCCATTGCCAGGGAGAATGAGCAGTTCTTC
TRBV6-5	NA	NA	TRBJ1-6	CASRSTVSTPLHF	TGTGCCAGCAGGTCTACTGTTAGTACACCCCTCCACTTT
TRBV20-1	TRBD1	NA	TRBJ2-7	CSASVVQGRYEQYF	TGCAGTGCTAGTGTAGTACAGGGGCGCTACGAGCAGTACTTC
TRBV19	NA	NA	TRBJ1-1	CASRLTEAFF	TGTGCCAGTAGGCTCACTGAAGCTTTCTTT
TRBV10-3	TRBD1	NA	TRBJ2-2	CATAGTGNTGELFF	TGTGCCACCGCTGGGACAGGAAACACCGGGGAGCTGTTTTTT
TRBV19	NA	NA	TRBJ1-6	CASSIDGRNSPLHF	TGTGCCAGTAGTATTGACGGGCGTAATTCACCCCTCCACTTT
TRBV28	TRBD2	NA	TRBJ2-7	CASRPGLAANSYEQYF	TGTGCCAGCAGGCCGGGACTAGCGGCAAACTCCTACGAGCAGTACTTC
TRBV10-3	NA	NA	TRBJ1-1	CASVGSMNTEAFF	TGTGCCAGCGTAGGGAGCATGAACACTGAAGCTTTCTTT
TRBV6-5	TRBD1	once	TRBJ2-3	CASSYSQGASDTQYF	TGTGCCAGCAGTTACTCACAGGGGGCTAGTGATACGCAGTATTTT
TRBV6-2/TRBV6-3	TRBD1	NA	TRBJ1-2	CASSYVRPRTGEDNYGYTF	TGTGCCAGCAGTTACGTGCGGCCACGAACAGGGGAGGATAACTATGGCTACACCTTC
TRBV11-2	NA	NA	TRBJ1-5	CASSSGPSGGQPQHF	TGTGCCAGCAGCTCGGGACCTTCGGGCGGTCAGCCCCAGCATTTT
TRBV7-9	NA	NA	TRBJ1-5	CASSFEAGAGSISNQPQHF	TGTGCCAGCAGCTTCGAGGCCGGGGCAGGGTCAATTAGCAATCAGCCCCAGCATTTT
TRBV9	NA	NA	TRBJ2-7	CASSVETTSYEQYF	TGTGCCAGCAGCGTAGAAACAACCTCCTACGAGCAGTACTTC
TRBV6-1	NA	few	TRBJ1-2	CASSEMDRGVGEDYGYTF	TGTGCCAGCAGTGAAATGGATAGGGGAGTGGGTGAGGACTATGGCTACACCTTC
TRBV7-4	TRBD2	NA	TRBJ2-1	CAKTSGVYNEQFF	TGTGCCAAAACTAGCGGGGTCTACAATGAGCAGTTCTTC
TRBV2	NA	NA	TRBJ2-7	CASEPGRTSYEQYF	TGTGCCAGCGAACCGGGACGGACTTCCTACGAGCAGTACTTC
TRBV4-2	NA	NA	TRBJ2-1	CASSQGSGPYNEQFF	TGTGCCAGCAGCCAAGGGTCGGGGCCCTACAATGAGCAGTTCTTC
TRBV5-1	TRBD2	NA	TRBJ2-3	CASTRTSSTDTQYF	TGCGCCAGCACTCGGACTAGCAGCACAGATACGCAGTATTTT
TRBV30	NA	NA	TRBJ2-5	CAWSPRRHTQYF	TGTGCCTGGAGTCCCAGGCGGCACACCCAGTACTTC
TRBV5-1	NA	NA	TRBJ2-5	CASSVGTLQETQYF	TGCGCCAGCAGCGTAGGGACCCTCCAAGAGACCCAGTACTTC
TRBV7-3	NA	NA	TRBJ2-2	CASSLQGQANTGELFF	TGTGCCAGCAGCTTACAGGGCCAGGCAAACACCGGGGAGCTGTTTTTT